The 10 T cell receptor beta chains listed next were all sequenced from one sample in a study of shared T cell receptors in the human thymus. The assay was immunoSEQ multiplex PCR, and TCRdb's table has in-frame clones only and misses some. The table lists about 660,000 clones, around 87% of them singletons. A further study also used this sample, focusing on human thymus T cells.

The source material was thymocytes. The receptors stem from a boy younger than two with a congenital heart defect.

The V and J genes are TRBV4-3 and TRBJ1-1; 9 bases fit TRBD1. Per germline, CDR1 LGHNA and CDR2 YSLEER. Trimming removed 1 base from V and 3 bases from J; junction bases left unmatched: 12. The CDR3 sequence is 18 residues long. The CDR3 reads CASSQGDRDRDGDTEAFF. In nucleotides, the CDR3 is TGCGCCAGCAGCCAAGGCGACCGGGACAGGGATGGGGACACTGAAGCTTTCTTT.

The V call is TRBV5-6, the J call TRBJ2-1; weak D call: TRBD1 (5 bases). This CDR3 is 16 amino acids long. Germline V gene sequence: CDR1 SGHDT, CDR2 YYEEEE. Trimming cost V 2 bases and J 1 base, with 13 bases left between them. CDR3 sequence reads: CASSLGVGSSYNEQFF. The CDR3 DNA sequence: TGTGCCAGCAGCTTAGGGGTAGGGTCTTCCTACAATGAGCAGTTCTTC.

The chain uses TRBV28 and TRBJ2-2; 11 bases are a match to TRBD1. The germline gives CDR1 MDHEN, CDR2 SYDVKM. This CDR3 contains 15 residues. Germline trimming cut 6 bases from V and 4 bases from J; bases unmatched to any gene: 4. This chain's CDR3 is CASRPGTGGTGELFF. DNA of the CDR3: TGTGCCAGCAGGCCCGGGACAGGGGGCACCGGGGAGCTGTTTTTT.

The V call is TRBV19, the J call TRBJ2-2, with D perhaps matching TRBD2 (5 bases). This CDR3 comprises 16 residues. The V gene's germline CDR1 is LNHDA and CDR2 SQIVND (reference sequence). The V and J ends lost 5 bases and 2 bases respectively, with 15 bases between them. CDR3 sequence reads: CASSGSGRRNTGELFF. The CDR3 nucleotides are TGTGCCAGTAGTGGATCGGGAAGACGAAACACCGGGGAGCTGTTTTTT.

The chain uses TRBV4-1 and TRBJ1-5; D is unresolved. Trimming pared 5 bases from V and 0 bases from J, leaving 14 bases between. This CDR3 is 16 amino acids long. Germline values: CDR1 MGHRA, CDR2 YSYEKL. The CDR3 coding sequence is TGCGCCAGCAGCGAAGGGCGAGGGAATAGCAATCAGCCCCAGCATTTT. Translating it yields CASSEGRGNSNQPQHF.

The chain combines TRBV7-2 with TRBJ1-6; D remains ambiguous. Germline CDR1 SGHTA, CDR2 FQGNSA. The V and J ends lost 1 base and 7 bases respectively, with 17 bases between them. The CDR3 runs to 17 residues. The CDR3 coding sequence is TGTGCCAGCAGCTTAGAAGGCACCAGGCGCAGGAATTCACCCCTCCACTTT. The encoded protein is CASSLEGTRRRNSPLHF.

This clone appeared a few times. This chain connects TRBV28 to TRBJ1-1; D remains ambiguous. Germline V lookup: CDR1 MDHEN, CDR2 SYDVKM. The CDR3 extends over 14 amino acids. V dropped 3 bases and J dropped 1 base, with 9 bases sitting between them. The CDR3 is CASSFRGENTEAFF. The DNA for the CDR3 is TGTGCCAGCAGTTTCCGTGGAGAGAACACTGAAGCTTTCTTT.

The J gene is TRBJ2-7, the V gene TRBV28; TRBD1 aligns across 10 bases. Germline values: CDR1 MDHEN, CDR2 SYDVKM. Trimming at V came to 4 bases and at J to 2 bases, leaving 14 bases not matched to a gene. This CDR3 is 18 amino acids long. The CDR3, as DNA: TGTGCCAGCAGTTCTCACAGACAGGGGGCCCTTACCGCCTACGAGCAGTACTTC. It yields the protein CASSSHRQGALTAYEQYF.

This rearrangement joins TRBV5-1 to TRBJ2-7; 10 bases fit TRBD2. The CDR3 runs 16 residues. V dropped 0 bases and J dropped 7; count of bases not matched to a gene: 10. CDR1 is SGHRS and CDR2 is YFSETQ in the germline V gene. The CDR3 DNA follows: TGCGCCAGCAGCTTGGGGGTGAGCGGGGGGGCCAGAGAGCAGTACTTC. This codes for CASSLGVSGGAREQYF.

This clone was detected only a few times. V usage is TRBV7-2 and J usage is TRBJ2-1; 9 nucleotides agree with TRBD2. V shed 4 bases and J 4 bases; nucleotides not matched to a gene: 17. CDR3 length: 19 amino acids. Germline V lookup: CDR1 SGHTA, CDR2 FQGNSA. The CDR3 here is CASSSGGASGEGSYNEQFF. The CDR3 coding sequence is TGTGCCAGCAGCTCAGGGGGGGCTAGCGGGGAGGGTTCTTACAATGAGCAGTTCTTC.